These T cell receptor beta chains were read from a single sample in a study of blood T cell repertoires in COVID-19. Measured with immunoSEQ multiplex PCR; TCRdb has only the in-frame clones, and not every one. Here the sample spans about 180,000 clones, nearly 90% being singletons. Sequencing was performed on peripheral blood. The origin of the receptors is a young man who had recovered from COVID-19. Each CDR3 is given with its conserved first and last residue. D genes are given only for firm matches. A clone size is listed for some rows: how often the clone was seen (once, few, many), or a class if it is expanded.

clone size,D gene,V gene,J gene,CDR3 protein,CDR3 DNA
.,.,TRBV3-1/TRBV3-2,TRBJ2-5,CASSQGLGDETQYF,TGTGCCAGCAGCCAGGGACTCGGGGACGAGACCCAGTACTTC
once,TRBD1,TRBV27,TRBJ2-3,CASRRWDRGTSTDTQYF,TGTGCCAGCAGGCGCTGGGACAGGGGTACTAGCACAGATACGCAGTATTTT
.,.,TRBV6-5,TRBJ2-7,CASSSYRAFLAEQYF,TGTGCCAGCAGTTCTTACAGGGCGTTCCTCGCCGAGCAGTACTTC
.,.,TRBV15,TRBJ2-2,CATSRETGTGELFF,TGTGCCACCAGCAGAGAGACGGGGACCGGGGAGCTGTTTTTT
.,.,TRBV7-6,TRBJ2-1,CASSPWSAEQFF,TGTGCCAGCAGCCCGTGGAGCGCTGAGCAGTTCTTC
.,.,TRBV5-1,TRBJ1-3,CASSLLTGASGNTIYF,TGCGCCAGCAGCTTATTGACAGGTGCCTCTGGAAACACCATATATTTT
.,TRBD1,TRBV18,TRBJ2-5,CASSPTTGGVETQYF,TGTGCCAGCTCACCGACGACAGGGGGCGTAGAGACCCAGTACTTC
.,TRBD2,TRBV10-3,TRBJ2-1,CASSRDYNNEQFF,TGTGCCTCTAGTAGGGACTATAACAATGAGCAGTTCTTC
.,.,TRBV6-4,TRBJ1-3,CASSDPRGASFSGNTIYF,TGTGCCAGCAGTGACCCTCGGGGGGCTTCATTCTCTGGAAACACCATATATTTT
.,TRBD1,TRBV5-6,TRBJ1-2,CASSPGTAPPGYTF,TGTGCCAGCAGTCCGGGGACAGCTCCTCCAGGCTACACCTTC
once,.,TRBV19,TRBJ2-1,CASSIDGGSNEQFF,TGTGCCAGTAGTATAGATGGAGGGAGCAATGAGCAGTTCTTC
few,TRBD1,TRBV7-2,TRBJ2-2,CASRRGPAGTGELFF,TGTGCCAGCAGAAGGGGGCCTGCGGGCACCGGGGAGCTGTTTTTT
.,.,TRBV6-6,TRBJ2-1,CASNQGRDSNEQFF,TGTGCCAGCAATCAGGGGAGGGACTCCAATGAGCAGTTCTTC
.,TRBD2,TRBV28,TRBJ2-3,CASSLFGSFGGGDTDTQYF,TGTGCCAGCAGTTTATTCGGTAGTTTCGGGGGGGGAGACACAGATACGCAGTATTTT
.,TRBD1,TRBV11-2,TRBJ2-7,CASSTGGAEREQYF,TGTGCCAGCAGCACAGGGGGCGCGGAACGCGAGCAGTACTTC
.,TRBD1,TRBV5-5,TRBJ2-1,CASSLPQGAGSPREQFF,TGTGCCAGCAGCTTGCCCCAGGGGGCGGGAAGTCCTCGTGAGCAGTTCTTC
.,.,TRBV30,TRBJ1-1,CAWSVGNLNTEAFF,TGTGCCTGGAGTGTGGGCAACTTGAACACTGAAGCTTTCTTT
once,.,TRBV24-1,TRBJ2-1,CATSAAVSYNEQFF,TGTGCCACCAGTGCGGCGGTCTCCTACAATGAGCAGTTCTTC
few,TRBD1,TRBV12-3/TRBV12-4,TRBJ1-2,CASSRTGNYGYTF,TGTGCCAGCAGCCGGACAGGGAACTATGGCTACACCTTC
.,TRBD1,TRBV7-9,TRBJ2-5,CASRRARGRQETQYF,TGTGCCAGCAGGCGGGCCAGGGGGCGGCAAGAGACCCAGTACTTC
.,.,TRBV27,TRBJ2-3,CASSTTGKDTQYF,TGTGCCAGCAGTACCACAGGGAAAGATACGCAGTATTTT
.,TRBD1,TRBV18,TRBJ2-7,CASSPQGQALLEQYF,TGTGCCAGCTCACCACAGGGACAGGCTCTTCTCGAGCAGTACTTC
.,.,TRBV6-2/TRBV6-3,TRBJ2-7,CASRPVQSFTYEQYF,TGTGCCAGCAGACCTGTCCAAAGCTTCACCTACGAGCAGTACTTC
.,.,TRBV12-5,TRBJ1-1,CASGLALGGNTEAFF,TGTGCTAGTGGTTTGGCCTTGGGGGGAAACACTGAAGCTTTCTTT
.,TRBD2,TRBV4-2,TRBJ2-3,CASSQVGNSGSSAQYF,TGTGCCAGCAGCCAAGTCGGGAATAGCGGGAGTTCTGCGCAGTATTTT
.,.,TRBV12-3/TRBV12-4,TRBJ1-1,CASSYGRNTEAFF,TGTGCCAGCAGTTACGGGAGGAACACTGAAGCTTTCTTT
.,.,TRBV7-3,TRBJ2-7,CASSLTGGEQYF,TGTGCCAGCAGCTTAACAGGAGGTGAGCAGTACTTC
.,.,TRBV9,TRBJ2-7,CASSGGTVSEQYF,TGTGCCAGCAGCGGCGGGACCGTCTCCGAGCAGTACTTC
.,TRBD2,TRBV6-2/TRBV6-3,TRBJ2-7,CASSYSTQREGLYEQYF,TGTGCCAGCAGTTACTCGACCCAGCGGGAGGGCTTGTACGAGCAGTACTTC
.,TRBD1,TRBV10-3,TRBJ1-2,CATEGADYGYTF,TGTGCCACCGAGGGGGCTGATTATGGCTACACCTTC
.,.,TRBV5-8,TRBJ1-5,CASSFLRGNQPQHF,TGTGCCAGCAGCTTTCTCAGAGGGAATCAGCCCCAGCATTTT
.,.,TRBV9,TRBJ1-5,CASGDALSWPQHF,TGTGCCAGCGGAGACGCCCTATCTTGGCCCCAGCATTTT
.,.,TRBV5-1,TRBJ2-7,CASSLGGTTNYEQYF,TGCGCCAGCAGCTTGGGTGGGACAACAAACTACGAGCAGTACTTC
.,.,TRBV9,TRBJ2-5,CASSPVGSRETQYF,TGTGCCAGCAGCCCCGTGGGGAGTCGGGAGACCCAGTACTTC
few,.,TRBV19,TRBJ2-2,CASSISGNTGELFF,TGTGCCAGTAGTATAAGCGGGAACACCGGGGAGCTGTTTTTT
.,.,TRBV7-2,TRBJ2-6,CASSPRLLGSSGANVLTF,TGTGCCAGCAGTCCCCGCCTCTTAGGGAGCTCTGGGGCCAACGTCCTGACTTTC
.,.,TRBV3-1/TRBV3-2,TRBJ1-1,CASSPETNTEAFF,TGTGCCAGCAGTCCGGAGACGAACACTGAAGCTTTCTTT
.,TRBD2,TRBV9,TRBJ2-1,CASSVDPGGLNEQFF,TGTGCCAGCAGCGTAGACCCGGGAGGGCTTAATGAGCAGTTCTTC
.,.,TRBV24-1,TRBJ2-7,CATRPSALGEQYF,TGTGCCACCAGGCCCTCAGCGCTGGGCGAGCAGTACTTC
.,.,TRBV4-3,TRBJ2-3,CASSPGQLSTDTQYF,TGCGCCAGCAGCCCCGGACAGCTTAGCACAGATACGCAGTATTTT
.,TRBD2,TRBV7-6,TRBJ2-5,CASSSSGLRETQYF,TGTGCCAGCAGCTCTAGCGGTCTTCGAGAGACCCAGTACTTC
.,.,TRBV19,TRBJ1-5,CASTGDAGPQHF,TGTGCCAGTACGGGAGACGCAGGGCCCCAGCATTTT
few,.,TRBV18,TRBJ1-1,CASSPGNGEAFF,TGTGCCAGCTCACCAGGTAACGGTGAAGCTTTCTTT
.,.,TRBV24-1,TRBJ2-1,CATSAGLWEVQFF,TGTGCCACCAGTGCAGGGCTCTGGGAGGTTCAGTTCTTC
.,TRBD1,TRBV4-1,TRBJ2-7,CASSQDHRGGYEQYF,TGCGCCAGCAGCCAAGACCACAGGGGCGGCTACGAGCAGTACTTC
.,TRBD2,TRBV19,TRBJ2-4,CASRGTSVSKNIQYF,TGTGCCAGTAGGGGGACTAGCGTTTCCAAAAACATTCAGTACTTC
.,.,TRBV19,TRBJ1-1,CASSRKETGEPEAFF,TGTGCCAGTAGTCGCAAGGAGACAGGCGAACCTGAAGCTTTCTTT